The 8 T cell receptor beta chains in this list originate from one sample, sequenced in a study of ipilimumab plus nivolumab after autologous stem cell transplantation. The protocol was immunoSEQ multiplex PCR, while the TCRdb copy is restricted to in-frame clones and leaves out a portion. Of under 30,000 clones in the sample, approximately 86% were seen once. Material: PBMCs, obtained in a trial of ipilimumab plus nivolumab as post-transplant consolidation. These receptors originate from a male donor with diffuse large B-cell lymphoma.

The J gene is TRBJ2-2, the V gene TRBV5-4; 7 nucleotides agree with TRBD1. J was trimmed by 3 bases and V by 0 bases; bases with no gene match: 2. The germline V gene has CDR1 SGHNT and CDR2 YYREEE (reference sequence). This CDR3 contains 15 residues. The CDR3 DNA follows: TGTGCCAGCAGCTTGGGACAGGGATACACCGGGGAGCTGTTTTTT. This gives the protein CASSLGQGYTGELFF.

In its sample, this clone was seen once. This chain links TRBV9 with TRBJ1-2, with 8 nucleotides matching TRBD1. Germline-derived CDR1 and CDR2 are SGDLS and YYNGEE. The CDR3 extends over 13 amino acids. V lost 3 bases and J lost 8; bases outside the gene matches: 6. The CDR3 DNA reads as TGTGCCAGCAGCGCCCAGGGGGCTGGCGGCTACACCTTC. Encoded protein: CASSAQGAGGYTF.

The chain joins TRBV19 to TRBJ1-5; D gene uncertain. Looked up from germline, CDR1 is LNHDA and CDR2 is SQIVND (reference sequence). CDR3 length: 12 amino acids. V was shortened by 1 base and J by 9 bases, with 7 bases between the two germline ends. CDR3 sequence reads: CASSIVGRPQHF. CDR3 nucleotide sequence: TGTGCCAGTAGTATAGTAGGGAGGCCCCAGCATTTT.

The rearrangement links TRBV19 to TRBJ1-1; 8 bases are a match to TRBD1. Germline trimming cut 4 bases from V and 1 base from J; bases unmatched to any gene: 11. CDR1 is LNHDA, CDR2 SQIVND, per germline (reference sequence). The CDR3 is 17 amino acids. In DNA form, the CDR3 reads TGTGCCAGTAGTACGTTCATGCCGGGACAGGCGAACACTGAAGCTTTCTTT. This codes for CASSTFMPGQANTEAFF.

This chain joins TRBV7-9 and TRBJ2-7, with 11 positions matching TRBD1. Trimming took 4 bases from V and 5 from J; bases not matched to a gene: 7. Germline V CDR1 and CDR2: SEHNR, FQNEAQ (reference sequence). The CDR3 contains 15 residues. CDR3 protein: CASSSAGQGANEQYF. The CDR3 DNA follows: TGTGCCAGCAGCTCCGCCGGACAGGGGGCAAACGAGCAGTACTTC.

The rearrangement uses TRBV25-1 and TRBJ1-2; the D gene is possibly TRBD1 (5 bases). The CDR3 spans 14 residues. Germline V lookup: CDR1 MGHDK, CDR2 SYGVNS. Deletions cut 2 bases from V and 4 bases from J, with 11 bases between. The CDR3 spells CASSEGQGIYGYTF. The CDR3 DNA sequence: TGTGCCAGCAGTGAAGGTCAGGGTATCTATGGCTACACCTTC.

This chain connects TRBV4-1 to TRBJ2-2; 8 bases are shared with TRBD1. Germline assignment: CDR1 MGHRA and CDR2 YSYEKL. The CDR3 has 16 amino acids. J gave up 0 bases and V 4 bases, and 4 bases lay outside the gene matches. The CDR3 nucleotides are TGCGCCAGCAGCCTCCAGGGGGCTGCGAACACCGGGGAGCTGTTTTTT. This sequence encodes CASSLQGAANTGELFF.

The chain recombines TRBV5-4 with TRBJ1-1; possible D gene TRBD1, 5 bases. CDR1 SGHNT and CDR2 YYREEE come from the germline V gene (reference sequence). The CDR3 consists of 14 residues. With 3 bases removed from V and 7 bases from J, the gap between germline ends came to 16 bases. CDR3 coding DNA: TGTGCCAGCAGCTCCCAGGTGGGGGGTAGTGAAGCTTTCTTT. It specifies CASSSQVGGSEAFF.